Shown below are 8 T cell receptor beta chains from a single sample sequenced in a study of T cells in Graves' hyperthyroidism and ophthalmopathy. TCR beta CDR3 region amplification was performed from RNA transcripts. The study used the HTBI primer set for a first-round RT-PCR of the TCR CDR3. MiXCR, applied by TCRdb to the multiplex PCR reads, yields one record per CDR3 protein. This table has 500,000 to 600,000 distinct CDR3 sequences, 16% appearing once. Sequenced: blood. These TCRs come from a young woman with Graves' hyperthyroidism.

The rearrangement joins TRBV3-1 to TRBJ1-3; no clear D. Per the germline V gene, CDR1 is LGHDT and CDR2 is YNNKEL (reference sequence). Deletions cut 1 base from V and 4 bases from J, with 11 bases between. This CDR3 contains 15 residues. The CDR3 here is CASSQVYGEGNTIYF. In DNA form, the CDR3 reads TGTGCCAGCAGCCAAGTTTACGGGGAAGGAAACACCATATATTTT.

This clonotype was picked up a small number of times. This chain uses TRBV27 with TRBJ1-1, with D possibly matching TRBD1 (6 bases). V was shortened by 2 bases and J by 5 bases, with 9 bases between the two germline ends. CDR3 length: 13 residues. Germline V lookup: CDR1 MNHEY, CDR2 SMNVEV (reference sequence). CDR3 bases: TGTGCCAGCAGTTTAAGACAGGCTACTGAAGCTTTCTTT. This encodes CASSLRQATEAFF.

This clonotype was recorded once. The junction differs from germline at one of its ends, possibly a read error. The chain links TRBV4-3 to TRBJ1-3; D call uncertain. The CDR3 extends over 14 amino acids. Per germline, CDR1 LGHNA and CDR2 YSLEER. The CDR3, as DNA: TGCGCCAGCAGCCAAGGGACCCCTGGAACCACCATATATTTT. Its translation is CASSQGTPGTTIYF.

This clonotype has a handful of counts. The chain carries TRBV6-2 or TRBV6-3 and TRBJ1-5; 9 bases fit TRBD1. V dropped 0 bases and J dropped 2; count of bases not matched to a gene: 5. There are 17 residues in the CDR3. CDR1 is MNHEY and CDR2 is SVGEGT in the germline V gene. The CDR3 nucleotides are TGTGCCAGCAGTTACTCGATCCGACAGGGGGGCAATCAGCCCCAGCATTTT. Translated: CASSYSIRQGGNQPQHF.

The rearrangement links TRBV29-1 to TRBJ1-1; D unclear. Germline V gives CDR1 SQVTM, CDR2 ANQGSEA. The germline V and J ends were trimmed by 4 bases and 5 bases, with 8 bases remaining between them. The CDR3 length is 11 residues. CDR3 nucleotide sequence: TGCAGCGTTGGGGCAGCGACTGAAGCTTTCTTT. Protein sequence: CSVGAATEAFF.

This clonotype has only a few counts. The chain carries TRBV7-2 and TRBJ1-3; D gene uncertain. V was clipped by 5 bases and J by 0 bases, with 11 bases between them. CDR3 size: 15 residues. Germline V gene data show CDR1 as SGHTA and CDR2 as FQGNSA. The CDR3 here is CASSVRASSGNTIYF. The CDR3 DNA is TGTGCCAGCAGCGTGAGGGCGTCCTCTGGAAACACCATATATTTT.

This clonotype has ten or more counts. The CDR3 DNA reads as TGTGCCAGCAGTGAATGGGGGACAGCGACCTATGGCTACACCTTC. It translates to CASSEWGTATYGYTF. The chain uses TRBV2 and TRBJ1-2, with TRBD1 matching 7 bases. The CDR3 consists of 15 residues. CDR1 is SNHLY, CDR2 FYNNEI, per germline. V was pared by 2 bases and J by 4 bases, with 7 bases of the junction left unmatched.

The chain carries TRBV12-5 and TRBJ1-1, with 8 bases that match TRBD1. This CDR3 is 13 amino acids long. Trimming removed 5 bases from V and 4 bases from J; junction bases left unmatched: 3. CDR1 and CDR2 from the germline V gene are LGHNT and FRNRAP. CDR3 residues: CASGPQGATEAFF. Here the CDR3 DNA reads TGTGCTAGTGGTCCGCAGGGGGCCACTGAAGCTTTCTTT.